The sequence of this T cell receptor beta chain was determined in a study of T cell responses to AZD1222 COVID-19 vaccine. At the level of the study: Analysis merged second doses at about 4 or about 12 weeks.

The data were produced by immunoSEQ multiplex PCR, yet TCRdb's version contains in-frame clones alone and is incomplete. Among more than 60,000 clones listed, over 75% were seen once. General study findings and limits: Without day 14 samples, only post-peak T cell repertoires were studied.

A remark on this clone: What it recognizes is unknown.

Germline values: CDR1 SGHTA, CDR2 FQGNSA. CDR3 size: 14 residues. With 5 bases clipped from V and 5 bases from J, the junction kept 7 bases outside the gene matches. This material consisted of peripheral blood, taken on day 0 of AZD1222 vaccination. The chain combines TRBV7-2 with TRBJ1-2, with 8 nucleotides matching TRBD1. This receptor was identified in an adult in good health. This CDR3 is CASSAGQGRYGYTF. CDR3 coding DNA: TGTGCCAGCAGCGCTGGACAGGGAAGATATGGCTACACCTTC.